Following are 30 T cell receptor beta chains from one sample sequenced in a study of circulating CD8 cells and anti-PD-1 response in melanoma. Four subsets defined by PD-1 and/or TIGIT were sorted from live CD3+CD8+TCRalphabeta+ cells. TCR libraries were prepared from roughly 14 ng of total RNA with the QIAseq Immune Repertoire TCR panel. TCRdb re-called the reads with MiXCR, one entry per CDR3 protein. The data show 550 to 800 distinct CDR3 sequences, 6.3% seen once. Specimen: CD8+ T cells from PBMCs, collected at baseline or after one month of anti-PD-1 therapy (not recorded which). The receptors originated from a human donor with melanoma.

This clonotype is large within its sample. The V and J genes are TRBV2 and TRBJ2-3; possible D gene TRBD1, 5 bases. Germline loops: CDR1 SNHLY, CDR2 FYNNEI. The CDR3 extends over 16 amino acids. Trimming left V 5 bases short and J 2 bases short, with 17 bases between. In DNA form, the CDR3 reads TGTGCCAGCAGTCCCTGGACCGCAGGGAACACAGATACGCAGTATTTT. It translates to CASSPWTAGNTDTQYF.

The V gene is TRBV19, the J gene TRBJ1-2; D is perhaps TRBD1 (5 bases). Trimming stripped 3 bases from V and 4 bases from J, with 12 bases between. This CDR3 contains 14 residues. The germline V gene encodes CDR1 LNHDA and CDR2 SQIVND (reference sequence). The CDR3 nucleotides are TGTGCCAGTAGTATTCTCTCGGGGCTCTATGGCTACACCTTC. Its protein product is CASSILSGLYGYTF.

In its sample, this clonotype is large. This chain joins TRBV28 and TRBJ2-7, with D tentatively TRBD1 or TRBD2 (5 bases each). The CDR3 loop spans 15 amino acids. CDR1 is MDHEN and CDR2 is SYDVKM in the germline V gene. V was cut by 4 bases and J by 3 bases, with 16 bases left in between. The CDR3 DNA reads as TGTGCCAGCAGTTCCCGGGACCTGCCAGTCTACGAGCAGTACTTC. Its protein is CASSSRDLPVYEQYF.

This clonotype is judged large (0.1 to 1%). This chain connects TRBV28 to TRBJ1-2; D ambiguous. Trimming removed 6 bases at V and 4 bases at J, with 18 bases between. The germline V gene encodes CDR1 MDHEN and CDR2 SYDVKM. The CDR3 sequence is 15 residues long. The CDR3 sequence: CASRPPDSRSYGYTF. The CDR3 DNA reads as TGTGCCAGCAGGCCTCCTGATTCAAGGAGCTATGGCTACACCTTC.

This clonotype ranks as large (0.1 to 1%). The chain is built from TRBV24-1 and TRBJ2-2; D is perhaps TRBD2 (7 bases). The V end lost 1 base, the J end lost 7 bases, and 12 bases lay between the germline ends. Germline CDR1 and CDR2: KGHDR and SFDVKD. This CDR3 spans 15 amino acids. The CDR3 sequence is CATSDFGGPSGELFF. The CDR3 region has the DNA TGTGCCACCAGTGATTTCGGGGGGCCCAGCGGGGAGCTGTTTTTT.

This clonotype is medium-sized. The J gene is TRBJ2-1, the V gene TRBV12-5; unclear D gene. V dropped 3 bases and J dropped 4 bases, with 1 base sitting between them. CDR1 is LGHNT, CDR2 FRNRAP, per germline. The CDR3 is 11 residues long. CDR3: CASGFYNEQFF. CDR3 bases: TGTGCTAGTGGTTTTTACAATGAGCAGTTCTTC.

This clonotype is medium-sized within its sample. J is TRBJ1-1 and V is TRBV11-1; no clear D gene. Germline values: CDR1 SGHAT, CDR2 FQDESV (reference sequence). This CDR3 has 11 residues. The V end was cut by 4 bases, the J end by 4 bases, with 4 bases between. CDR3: CASSSPTEAFF. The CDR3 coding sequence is TGTGCCAGCAGCTCCCCCACTGAAGCTTTCTTT.

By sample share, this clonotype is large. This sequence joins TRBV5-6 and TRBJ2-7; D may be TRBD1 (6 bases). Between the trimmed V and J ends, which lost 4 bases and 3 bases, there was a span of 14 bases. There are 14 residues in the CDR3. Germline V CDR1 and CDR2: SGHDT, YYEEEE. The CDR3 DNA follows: TGTGCCAGCAGCCCGTGGCGCAGGGGCTACGAGCAGTACTTC. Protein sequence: CASSPWRRGYEQYF.

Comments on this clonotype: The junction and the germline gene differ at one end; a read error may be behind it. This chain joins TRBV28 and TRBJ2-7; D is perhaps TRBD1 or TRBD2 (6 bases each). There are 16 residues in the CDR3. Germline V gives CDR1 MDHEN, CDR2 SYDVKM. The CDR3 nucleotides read TGCGCCAGCAGCTACCCGGGGGACATTAACTCCTACGAGCAGCACTTC. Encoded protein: CASSYPGDINSYEQHF.

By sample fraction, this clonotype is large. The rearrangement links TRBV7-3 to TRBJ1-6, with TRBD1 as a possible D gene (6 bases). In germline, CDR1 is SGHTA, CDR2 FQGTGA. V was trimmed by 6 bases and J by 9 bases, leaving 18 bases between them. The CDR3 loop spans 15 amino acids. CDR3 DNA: TGTGCCAGCAGGAAGGCGGGCGTGACAGGTTCACCCCTCCACTTT. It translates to CASRKAGVTGSPLHF.

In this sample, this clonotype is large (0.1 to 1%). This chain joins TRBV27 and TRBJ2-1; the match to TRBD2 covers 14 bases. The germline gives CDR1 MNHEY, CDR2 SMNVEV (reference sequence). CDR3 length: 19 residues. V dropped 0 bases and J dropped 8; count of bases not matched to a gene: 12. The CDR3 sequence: CASSLSPPPTSGRADEQFF. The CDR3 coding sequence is TGTGCCAGCAGTTTATCGCCCCCGCCGACTAGCGGGAGGGCCGATGAGCAGTTCTTC.

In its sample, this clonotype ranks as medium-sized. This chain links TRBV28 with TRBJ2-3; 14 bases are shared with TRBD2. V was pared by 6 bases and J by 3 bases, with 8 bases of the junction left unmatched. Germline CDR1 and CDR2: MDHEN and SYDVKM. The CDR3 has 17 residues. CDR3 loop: CASRSGLAGEGTDTQYF. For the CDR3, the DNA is TGTGCCAGCAGGTCGGGACTAGCGGGAGAGGGGACAGATACGCAGTATTTT.

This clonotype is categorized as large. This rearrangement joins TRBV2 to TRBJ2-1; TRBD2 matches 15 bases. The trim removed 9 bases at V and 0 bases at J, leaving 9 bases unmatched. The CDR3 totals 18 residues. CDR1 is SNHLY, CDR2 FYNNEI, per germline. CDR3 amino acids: CASEGLAGGKSSYNEQFF. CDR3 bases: TGTGCCAGTGAGGGACTAGCGGGAGGAAAGAGCTCCTACAATGAGCAGTTCTTC. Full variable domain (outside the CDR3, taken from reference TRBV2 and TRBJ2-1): EPEVTQTPSHQVTQMGQEVILRCVPISNHLYFYWYRQILGQKVEFLVSFYNNEISEKSEIFDDQFSVERPDGSNFTLKIRSTKLEDSAMYFCASEGLAGGKSSYNEQFFGPGTRLTVL.

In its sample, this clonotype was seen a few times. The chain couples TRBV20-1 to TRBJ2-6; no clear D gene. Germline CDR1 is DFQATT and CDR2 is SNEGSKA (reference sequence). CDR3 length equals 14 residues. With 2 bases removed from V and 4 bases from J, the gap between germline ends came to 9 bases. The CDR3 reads CSARYTPGANVLTF. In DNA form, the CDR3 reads TGCAGTGCTAGATATACACCCGGGGCCAACGTCCTGACTTTC.

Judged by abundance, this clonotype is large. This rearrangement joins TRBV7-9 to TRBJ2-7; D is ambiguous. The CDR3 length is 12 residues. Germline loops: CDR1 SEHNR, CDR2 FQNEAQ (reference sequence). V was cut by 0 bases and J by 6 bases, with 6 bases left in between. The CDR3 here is CASSLAFSEQYF. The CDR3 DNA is TGTGCCAGCAGCTTAGCCTTTTCCGAGCAGTACTTC.

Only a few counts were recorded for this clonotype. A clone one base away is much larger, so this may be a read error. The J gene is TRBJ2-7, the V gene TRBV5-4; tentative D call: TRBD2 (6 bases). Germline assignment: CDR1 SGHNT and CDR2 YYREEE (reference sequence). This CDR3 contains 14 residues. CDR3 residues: CTSSLGGSTNEQYF. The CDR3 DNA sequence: TGTACCAGCAGCTTGGGGGGAAGTACGAACGAGCAGTACTTC.

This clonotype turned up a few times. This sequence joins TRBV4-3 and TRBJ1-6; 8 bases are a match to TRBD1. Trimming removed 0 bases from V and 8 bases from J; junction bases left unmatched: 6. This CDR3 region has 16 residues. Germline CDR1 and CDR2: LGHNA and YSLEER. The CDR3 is CASSQDRAGGDSPLHF. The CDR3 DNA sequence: TGCGCCAGCAGCCAAGATCGGGCAGGGGGCGATTCACCCCTCCACTTT.

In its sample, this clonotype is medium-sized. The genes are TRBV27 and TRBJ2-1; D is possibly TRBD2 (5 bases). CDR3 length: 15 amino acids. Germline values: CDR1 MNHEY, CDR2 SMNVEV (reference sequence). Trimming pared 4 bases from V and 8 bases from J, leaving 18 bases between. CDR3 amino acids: CASSSIDSVDYEQFF. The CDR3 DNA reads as TGTGCCAGCAGTTCCATAGACTCGGTGGACTATGAGCAGTTCTTC.

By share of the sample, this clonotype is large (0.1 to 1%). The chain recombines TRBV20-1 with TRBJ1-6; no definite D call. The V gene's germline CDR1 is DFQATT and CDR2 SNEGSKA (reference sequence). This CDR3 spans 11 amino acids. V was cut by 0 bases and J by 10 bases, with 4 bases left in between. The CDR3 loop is CSARDGSPLHF. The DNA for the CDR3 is TGCAGTGCTAGAGACGGATCACCCCTCCACTTT.

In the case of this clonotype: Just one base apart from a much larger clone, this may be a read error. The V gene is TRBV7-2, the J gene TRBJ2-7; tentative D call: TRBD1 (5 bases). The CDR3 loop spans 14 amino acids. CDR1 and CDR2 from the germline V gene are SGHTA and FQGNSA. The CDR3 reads CASSLDDSFYGQYF. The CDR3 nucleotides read TGTGCCAGCAGCTTAGATGACAGCTTCTACGGGCAGTACTTC.

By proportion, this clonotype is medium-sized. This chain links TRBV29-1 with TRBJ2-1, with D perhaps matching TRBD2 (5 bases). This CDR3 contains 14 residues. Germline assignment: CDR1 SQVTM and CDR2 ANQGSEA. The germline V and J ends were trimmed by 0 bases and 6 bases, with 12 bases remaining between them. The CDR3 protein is CSVEDGGRTNEQFF. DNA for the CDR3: TGCAGCGTTGAAGACGGCGGGCGGACCAATGAGCAGTTCTTC.

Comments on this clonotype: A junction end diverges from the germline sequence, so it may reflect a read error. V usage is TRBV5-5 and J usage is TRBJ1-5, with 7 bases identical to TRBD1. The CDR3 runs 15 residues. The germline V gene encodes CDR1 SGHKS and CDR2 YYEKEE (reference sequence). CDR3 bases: TGCGCCAGCAGCTGGTACGGGGACAGCTATCAGCCCCAGCATTTT. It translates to CASSWYGDSYQPQHF.

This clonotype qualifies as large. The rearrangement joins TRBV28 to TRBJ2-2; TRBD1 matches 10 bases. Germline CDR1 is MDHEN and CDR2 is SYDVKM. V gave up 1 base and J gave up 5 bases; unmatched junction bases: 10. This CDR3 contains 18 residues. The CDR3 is CASSLFGPGQGRTGELFF. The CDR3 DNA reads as TGTGCCAGCAGTTTATTCGGCCCGGGACAGGGGAGAACCGGGGAGCTGTTTTTT. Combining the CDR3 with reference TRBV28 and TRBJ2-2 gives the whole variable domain DVKVTQSSRYLVKRTGEKVFLECVQDMDHENMFWYRQDPGLGLRLIYFSYDVKMKEKGDIPEGYSVSREKKERFSLILESASTNQTSMYLCASSLFGPGQGRTGELFFGEGSRLTVL.

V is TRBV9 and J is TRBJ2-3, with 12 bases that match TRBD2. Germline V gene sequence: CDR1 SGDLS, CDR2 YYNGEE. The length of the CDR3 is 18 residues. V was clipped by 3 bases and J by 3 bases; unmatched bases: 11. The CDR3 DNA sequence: TGTGCCAGCAGCGCCGCCGAGACTAGCGGGGGCTTGACAGATACGCAGTATTTT. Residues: CASSAAETSGGLTDTQYF.

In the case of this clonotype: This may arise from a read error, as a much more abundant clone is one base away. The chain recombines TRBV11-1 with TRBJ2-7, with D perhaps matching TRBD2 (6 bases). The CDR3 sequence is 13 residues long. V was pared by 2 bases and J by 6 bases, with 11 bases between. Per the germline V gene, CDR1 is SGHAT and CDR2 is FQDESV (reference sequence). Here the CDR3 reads CASSLFGGCEQYF. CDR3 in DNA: TGTGCCAGCAGCTTATTTGGGGGGTGCGAGCAGTACTTC.

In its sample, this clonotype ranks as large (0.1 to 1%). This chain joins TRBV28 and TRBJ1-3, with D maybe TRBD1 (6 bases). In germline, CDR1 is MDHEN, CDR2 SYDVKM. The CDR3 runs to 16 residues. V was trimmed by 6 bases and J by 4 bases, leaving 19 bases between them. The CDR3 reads CASRIASGGLGNTIYF. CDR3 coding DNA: TGTGCCAGCAGGATAGCCTCGGGGGGCTTAGGAAACACCATATATTTT. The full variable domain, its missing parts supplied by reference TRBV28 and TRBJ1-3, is DVKVTQSSRYLVKRTGEKVFLECVQDMDHENMFWYRQDPGLGLRLIYFSYDVKMKEKGDIPEGYSVSREKKERFSLILESASTNQTSMYLCASRIASGGLGNTIYFGEGSWLTVV.

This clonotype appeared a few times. CDR3 bases: TGTGCCAGCAGCCGCGTGGGGGGCGCTAATACCTACGAGCAGTACTTC. Protein product: CASSRVGGANTYEQYF. This sequence joins TRBV7-8 and TRBJ2-7; D possibly matches TRBD1 or TRBD2 (6 bases each). CDR1 is SGHVS and CDR2 is FQNEAQ in the germline V gene. The CDR3 has 16 amino acids. The germline V and J ends were trimmed by 5 bases and 2 bases, with 19 bases remaining between them.

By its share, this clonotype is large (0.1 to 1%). The CDR3 reads CASSELGREQNYGYTF. CDR3 nucleotides: TGTGCCAGCAGTGAATTAGGTCGGGAACAGAACTATGGCTACACCTTC. This sequence joins TRBV25-1 and TRBJ1-2; D not certain. Germline-derived CDR1 and CDR2 are MGHDK and SYGVNS. The CDR3 loop spans 16 amino acids. The V and J ends lost 1 base and 2 bases respectively, with 14 bases between them.

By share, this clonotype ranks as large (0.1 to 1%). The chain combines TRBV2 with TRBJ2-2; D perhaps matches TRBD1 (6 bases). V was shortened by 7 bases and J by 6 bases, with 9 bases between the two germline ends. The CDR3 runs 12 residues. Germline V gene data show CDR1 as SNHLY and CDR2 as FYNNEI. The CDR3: CASTQGSGELFF. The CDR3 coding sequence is TGTGCCAGCACACAGGGATCCGGGGAGCTGTTTTTT. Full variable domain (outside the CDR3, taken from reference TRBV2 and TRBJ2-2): EPEVTQTPSHQVTQMGQEVILRCVPISNHLYFYWYRQILGQKVEFLVSFYNNEISEKSEIFDDQFSVERPDGSNFTLKIRSTKLEDSAMYFCASTQGSGELFFGEGSRLTVL.

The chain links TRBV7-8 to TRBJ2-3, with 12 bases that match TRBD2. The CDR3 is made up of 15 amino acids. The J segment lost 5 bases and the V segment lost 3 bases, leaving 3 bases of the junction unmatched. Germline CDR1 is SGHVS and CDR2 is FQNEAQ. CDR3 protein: CASSFRLAGVDTQYF. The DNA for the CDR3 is TGTGCCAGCAGCTTTCGACTAGCGGGAGTAGATACGCAGTATTTT.